The TCR beta chain described here comes from a study of blood T cell repertoires in COVID-19. As for the study in general: Samples taken during acute and convalescent COVID-19 were collected in the United States, Italy and Spain. Sources were T cells, B-cell-depleted T cells, or PBMCs; the material itself was cDNA or gDNA.

Original handling: Nucleated cell counts were estimated from reference gene primer amplification. Assay: immunoSEQ multiplex PCR; the TCRdb copy retains only in-frame clones and omits some. V, J and clone size are taken as reported in that table, and D and trimming were inferred from the DNA itself. The table includes around 200,000 clones, 65% to 85% detected once. V was clipped by 0 bases and J by 4 bases; unmatched bases: 4. This CDR3 is built from 15 residues. Per germline, CDR1 LGHDT and CDR2 YNNKEL (reference sequence). The TCR comes from a man between 45 and 60 years old with active or convalescent COVID-19. The chain uses TRBV3-1 (or the pseudogene TRBV3-2) and TRBJ2-3; TRBD2 matches at 7 bases. Input material: peripheral blood. CDR3 DNA: TGTGCCAGCAGCCAAGAAGCGGGGATCCCAGATACGCAGTATTTT. Translating gives CASSQEAGIPDTQYF.